This entry lists 21 T cell receptor beta chains sequenced from one sample in a study of blood T cell repertoires in COVID-19. Some clones are missing from TCRdb's copy, which holds only in-frame ones; the method was immunoSEQ multiplex PCR. The sample yields 330,000 or so clones, around 87% seen once. The material sequenced was PBMCs or T cells enriched from blood (not recorded which). All receptors come from a man aged 35 to 55 in a cohort exposed to, infected with or recovered from COVID-19 (not recorded which).

The chain carries TRBV28 and TRBJ2-1; 9 nucleotides line up with TRBD1. With V trimmed by 8 bases and J by 3 bases, 5 bases remained unmatched. The CDR3 spans 14 residues. In germline, CDR1 is MDHEN, CDR2 SYDVKM. Here the CDR3 reads CASLGGQGYNEQFF. DNA of the CDR3: TGTGCCAGCTTAGGGGGACAGGGCTACAATGAGCAGTTCTTC.

J is TRBJ1-1 and V is TRBV7-2, with D possibly matching TRBD1 (5 bases). This CDR3 is 13 amino acids long. With 3 bases removed from V and 6 bases from J, the gap between germline ends came to 11 bases. CDR1 and CDR2 from the germline V gene are SGHTA and FQGNSA. The DNA for the CDR3 is TGTGCCAGCAGCTTTGGGGGAGGGGCTGAAGCTTTCTTT. Encoded protein: CASSFGGGAEAFF.

The chain uses TRBV11-2 and TRBJ2-7, with D possibly TRBD1 on 5 matching bases. Trimming took 4 bases from V and 5 from J, leaving 12 bases between them. The CDR3 has 13 amino acids. CDR1 SGHAT and CDR2 FQNNGV come from the germline V gene. The DNA for the CDR3 is TGTGCCAGCAGCTCGACAGACAGTAACGAGCAGTACTTC. Its protein is CASSSTDSNEQYF.

The V call is TRBV18, the J call TRBJ1-5; D gene uncertain. This CDR3 comprises 15 residues. The V end lost 5 bases, the J end lost 3 bases, and 14 bases lay between the germline ends. Germline assignment: CDR1 KGHSH and CDR2 LQKENI. The CDR3 DNA follows: TGTGCCAGCTCAGATGGAGTGAGCGCCAATCAGCCCCAGCATTTT. Amino acid sequence: CASSDGVSANQPQHF.

The V call is TRBV11-3, the J call TRBJ1-3, with 9 bases aligning to TRBD1. Per germline, CDR1 SGHNT and CDR2 YENEEA. V dropped 5 bases and J dropped 0; count of bases not matched to a gene: 8. The CDR3 sequence is 17 residues long. The CDR3 loop reads CASSLNRDRASGNTIYF. In nucleotides, the CDR3 is TGTGCCAGCAGCCTCAACCGGGACAGGGCCTCTGGAAACACCATATATTTT.

The V gene is TRBV5-4, the J gene TRBJ2-5; the D gene is possibly TRBD1 (6 bases). The CDR3 has 15 amino acids. Germline CDR1 reads SGHNT; CDR2 reads YYREEE (reference sequence). V was pared by 4 bases and J by 2 bases, with 15 bases between. DNA of the CDR3: TGTGCCAGCAGCCCCCGGACAGAAACTCAAGAGACCCAGTACTTC. Protein: CASSPRTETQETQYF. The variable domain in full, with the rest retrieved from reference TRBV5-4 and TRBJ2-5, is ETGVTQSPTHLIKTRGQQVTLRCSSQSGHNTVSWYQQALGQGPQFIFQYYREEENGRGNFPPRFSGLQFPNYSSELNVNALELDDSALYLCASSPRTETQETQYFGPGTRLLVL.

The V gene is TRBV5-4, the J gene TRBJ2-5; D is possibly TRBD2 (5 bases). CDR1 is SGHNT, CDR2 YYREEE, per germline (reference sequence). V lost 4 bases to trimming and J lost 1 base, with 14 bases between them. CDR3 length equals 15 residues. CDR3 loop: CASSQDPGSQETQYF. For the CDR3, the DNA is TGTGCCAGCAGCCAAGACCCGGGATCCCAAGAGACCCAGTACTTC.

The chain is built from TRBV2 and TRBJ2-5, with a weak D call TRBD2 (5 bases). V was cut by 2 bases and J by 4 bases, with 14 bases left in between. This CDR3 has 15 residues. From germline, CDR1 is SNHLY and CDR2 FYNNEI. CDR3 protein: CASSEHGPAGETQYF. The CDR3 coding sequence is TGTGCCAGCAGTGAACACGGACCCGCGGGAGAGACCCAGTACTTC.

J is TRBJ2-7 and V is TRBV28, with 9 bases fitting TRBD1. Germline V CDR1 and CDR2: MDHEN, SYDVKM. V was pared by 5 bases and J by 6 bases, with 5 bases of the junction left unmatched. The CDR3 length is 13 residues. The CDR3 loop is CASSGTGQREQYF. The CDR3 nucleotides read TGTGCCAGCAGTGGGACAGGGCAACGCGAGCAGTACTTC.

A few counts support this clone. The chain carries TRBV5-1 and TRBJ2-2, with D possibly being TRBD1 (6 bases). Trimming shortened V by 0 bases and J by 7 bases, and 13 bases separated the two germline ends. This CDR3 is built from 15 residues. Germline-derived CDR1 and CDR2 are SGHRS and YFSETQ. The CDR3 is CASSLVMGAGGELFF. The CDR3 DNA sequence: TGCGCCAGCAGCTTGGTTATGGGGGCTGGCGGGGAGCTGTTTTTT.

The chain joins TRBV19 to TRBJ2-7; D is perhaps TRBD1 (6 bases). The V gene lost 6 bases and the J gene lost 7 bases, with 16 bases spanning the gap. CDR1 LNHDA and CDR2 SQIVND come from the germline V gene (reference sequence). The CDR3 length is 13 residues. CDR3 loop: CASRGHLLGEQYF. CDR3 sequence (DNA): TGTGCCAGTAGGGGACATCTACTAGGAGAGCAGTACTTC.

This clone appeared once. The V gene is TRBV19, the J gene TRBJ2-1; TRBD2 agrees at 7 bases. This CDR3 has 15 residues. Germline-derived CDR1 and CDR2 are LNHDA and SQIVND (reference sequence). Trimming took 5 bases from V and 7 from J; bases not matched to a gene: 11. The CDR3 nucleotides are TGTGCCAGTAGTGAGACTAGCTCCTGGTATAATGAGCAGTTCTTC. This encodes CASSETSSWYNEQFF.

J is TRBJ2-7 and V is TRBV28; 13 nucleotides match TRBD2. CDR3 length: 14 residues. J gave up 6 bases and V 4 bases, and 3 bases lay outside the gene matches. Germline V lookup: CDR1 MDHEN, CDR2 SYDVKM. CDR3 protein: CASSWTSGSAEQYF. The DNA of the CDR3 is TGTGCCAGCAGTTGGACTAGCGGGAGCGCCGAGCAGTACTTC.

The rearrangement joins TRBV7-9 to TRBJ1-2; 10 bases are shared with TRBD1. CDR3 length equals 16 residues. Germline CDR1 is SEHNR and CDR2 is FQNEAQ (reference sequence). Trimming removed 1 base from V and 7 bases from J; junction bases left unmatched: 9. The CDR3 DNA is TGTGCCAGCAGCTTAGGGGGCGACAGGGGGCTTCGTGGCTACACCTTC. Encoded protein: CASSLGGDRGLRGYTF. The variable domain in full, with the rest retrieved from reference TRBV7-9 and TRBJ1-2, is DTGVSQNPRHKITKRGQNVTFRCDPISEHNRLYWYRQTLGQGPEFLTYFQNEAQLEKSRLLSDRFSAERPKGSFSTLEIQRTEQGDSAMYLCASSLGGDRGLRGYTFGSGTRLTVV.

CDR3 in amino acids: CASRREYSNEKLFF. The CDR3 nucleotides read TGTGCCAGCAGGAGGGAATACTCAAATGAAAAACTGTTTTTT. The chain employs TRBV2 and TRBJ1-4; unclear D gene. Germline V lookup: CDR1 SNHLY, CDR2 FYNNEI. Trimming left V 6 bases short and J 5 bases short, with 13 bases between. The CDR3 runs 14 residues.

The chain links TRBV7-9 to TRBJ2-5; TRBD2 agrees at 9 bases. The CDR3 runs 14 residues. The V gene's germline CDR1 is SEHNR and CDR2 FQNEAQ (reference sequence). Unmatched junction bases numbered 3, after V lost 2 bases and J lost 5 bases. The CDR3 here is CASSLSGRWETQYF. The CDR3 nucleotides read TGTGCCAGCAGCTTAAGCGGGAGGTGGGAGACCCAGTACTTC.

The rearrangement links TRBV12-5 to TRBJ1-4, with 8 bases that match TRBD1. CDR1 is LGHNT and CDR2 is FRNRAP in the germline V gene. The CDR3 sequence is 15 residues long. After removal of 5 bases from V and 6 bases from J, the junction contained 8 bases not matched to a gene. CDR3 sequence reads: CASGPGQGKDEKLFF. For the CDR3, the DNA is TGTGCTAGTGGTCCCGGACAGGGAAAGGATGAAAAACTGTTTTTT.

This chain links TRBV5-6 with TRBJ2-2; TRBD1 is a possible D gene (5 bases). The CDR3 totals 14 residues. Germline assignment: CDR1 SGHDT and CDR2 YYEEEE. V was clipped by 4 bases and J by 2 bases, with 9 bases between them. CDR3 protein: CASSIDRNTGELFF. CDR3 bases: TGTGCCAGCAGCATTGACAGAAACACCGGGGAGCTGTTTTTT.

The chain recombines TRBV28 with TRBJ2-1; 7 bases align to TRBD1. CDR1 MDHEN and CDR2 SYDVKM come from the germline V gene. Unmatched junction bases numbered 10, after V lost 10 bases and J lost 4 bases. The CDR3 sequence is 14 residues long. CDR3 in amino acids: CATLRQGVYNEQFF. CDR3 DNA sequence: TGTGCCACGTTACGACAGGGAGTGTACAATGAGCAGTTCTTC.

The V and J genes are TRBV27 and TRBJ1-4, with 9 nucleotides matching TRBD1. V lost 6 bases and J lost 10; bases outside the gene matches: 12. There are 15 residues in the CDR3. The germline V gene has CDR1 MNHEY and CDR2 SMNVEV (reference sequence). CDR3 coding DNA: TGTGCCAGCAGATTGGGGGGGACAGGGATTGGAAAACTGTTTTTT. It translates to CASRLGGTGIGKLFF.

About this clone: The same CDR3 arises from other DNA sequences in this sample as well. The chain recombines TRBV28 with TRBJ2-7, with TRBD2 identical over 11 bases. Germline trimming cut 3 bases from V and 4 bases from J; bases unmatched to any gene: 2. The CDR3 extends over 14 amino acids. Germline lookup yields CDR1 MDHEN and CDR2 SYDVKM. The CDR3 DNA is TGTGCCAGCAGTTTGACTAGCGGGACGTACGAGCAGTACTTC. Translating gives CASSLTSGTYEQYF.